This T cell receptor beta chain was found in a study of T cell repertoires in cytomegalovirus infection. Study summary: Epitope selection comprised recently identified HLA-C-restricted CMV epitopes and well-studied HLA-B-restricted CMV epitopes. TCR beta signatures that were public indicated CMV infection and matching HLA type.

Trimming cost V 6 bases and J 0 bases, with 5 bases left between them. The germline CDR1 and CDR2 sequences are MDHEN and SYDVKM. The CDR3 length is 13 residues. MiXCR was run by TCRdb on the reads, yielding one entry per CDR3 protein. The repertoire has approximately 500,000 distinct CDR3 sequences, roughly a third of them found once; the top ten carry around a sixth. In the case of this clonotype: Its antigen is still unknown.

Whole-study results and caveats: CMV-specific TCR beta clonotypes restricted by HLA-C were the ones dominating the ex vivo response.

The chain combines TRBV28 with TRBJ2-2, with D hard to call. Sequencing was performed on cultured PBMCs, taken from culture after CMV antigen stimulation. The sequence was collected from a human donor in good health (CMV status not recorded). Some clones in this sample may be carry-over from other donors' samples. The CDR3 DNA sequence: TGTGCCAGCAGGGCCTCGAACACCGGGGAGCTGTTTTTT. Amino acid sequence: CASRASNTGELFF.